This TCR beta chain was sequenced for a study of shared clonotypes between healthy human individuals (dated by TCRdb to 2020 to 2022). Study-wide context: Two women and a few men aged 18 to 49 years were included in the cohort. Per donor, three plates each were used for CD4 naive and CD4 memory, two for CD8 naive, and one for CD8 memory. To estimate repertoire size and how much clonotypes are shared between individuals, the study performed deep sequencing of blood TCR repertoires from about five healthy adults. To increase sequencing depth and limit assay-specific biases, TCR repertoire library preparation and sequencing were carried out by different laboratories using diverse techniques. Per donor, leukapheresis produced somewhere between about 0.85 and 10 billion PBMCs. Study-wide conclusions, independent of this receptor: Pairwise subsampling led to the expectation that sequencing depth would affect the degree of clonotype sharing among donors. Roughly 5.2% of naive CD4, 3.5% of naive CD8, approximately 2% of memory CD4, and 0.4% of memory CD8 clonotypes were shared across several donors. Larger estimated clonotype richness was generally found for naive subsets than for memory subsets. Because the study included only a small number of donors, the genetic and exposure-history diversity represented was limited. Compared with non-shared clonotypes, clonotypes shared by all four sorted-subset donors had higher generation probabilities. Incomplete sequencing was indicated by rarefaction of sorted-subset datasets, despite the large sequencing depth. Sampling was restricted to blood, and TCR repertoires in tissue are likely to differ from TCR repertoires in blood.

Using the deep immunoSEQ assay, TCR CDR3 regions were amplified from genomic DNA by multiplex PCR. For each cell subset, the extracted genomic DNA was distributed evenly across all wells of several immunoSEQ 96-well plates, and each plate served as one replicate. For sorted subsets, each replicate PCR was loaded with approximately 190 ng genomic DNA, equivalent to about 30,000 T cell genomes. The purified libraries were quantified using a Qubit 3.0 fluorometer, sized with a Bioanalyzer 2100, and then quantified again using the KAPA Library Quantification kit. Every immunoSEQ 96-well plate was sequenced on a separate single-read 150-cycle Illumina NextSeq 550 flow cell. In the paper's pipeline: Because the immunoSEQ output held only junctional sequences and lacked quality scores, the filtering could not match the filtering applied to full-length reads. Sequences were annotated with PyIR, a Python wrapper for IgBLAST v1.9, using IMGT germline references to assign V/J genes and CDR3. Reads were filtered out if the reads had weak V/J assignments (E-value above 1e-6), no CDR3, stop codons, out-of-frame junctions, or ambiguous translated residues. V3J clonotypes were defined as sequences sharing an identical inferred V gene, J gene, and CDR3 amino acid sequence. Percentage overlap between repertoires was calculated by dividing the number of shared unique clonotypes by the size of the smaller repertoire. RTK rarefaction, the Chao1 estimator, and Recon v2.1 estimates of unobserved clonotypes were used to assess repertoire richness. Generation probabilities for all TCRbeta clonotypes obtained by the gDNA method from a handful of donors were computed using OLGA. Not all clones reach the TCRdb copy of this immuneACCESS table, which keeps in-frame sequences only. Checked studies attribute under half of the gap to unresolved V genes and leave the rest unexplained. V and J calls and clone size are those listed in that table; D and trimming were worked out from the DNA. The sample profile shows approximately 2.5 million clones; approximately 94% of them were found once. About 0.34% of the sample is held by the ten biggest clonotypes.

The donors were healthy, HIV-negative adults with no recently reported acute infections or vaccinations. Every donor was a Caucasian adult residing in Nashville, Tennessee, USA. CD4+ T cells were enriched by magnetic negative selection, after which naive cells were positively selected on CD45RA and the negative fraction was taken as the memory subset. Blood was obtained by leukapheresis, after which PBMCs were separated by Ficoll-Histopaque density gradient centrifugation and cryopreserved in liquid nitrogen vapor phase. Purity and quantity of every magnetically sorted T cell population were checked by analytical flow cytometry. Each sorted fraction had its genomic DNA isolated and then quantified by UV absorbance on a Nanodrop 2000c. As for this clone: Its antigen is currently not known. The record has no base qualities; no much larger clone is one base away.

The receptor was isolated from a man between 18 and 29 years old in good health. Some clones in this sample may be carry-over from other donors' samples. Sequencing was carried out using naive CD4+ T cells from PBMCs. The cell subset or site label here, explained by the study, means: CD45RA+ positively selected.

The nucleotide sequence is given as TGTGCCAGCAGTCTAAGGCCCCCGGAGGGCTACAATGAGCAGTTCTTC. It specifies CASSLRPPEGYNEQFF. The chain couples TRBV7-2 to TRBJ2-1, with TRBD2 tentatively as D gene (6 bases match). The cysteine opens and the phenylalanine closes a CDR3 of 16 amino acids. Kept here is only the CDR3 DNA, which spans 48 bases and is read in frame from base 1. Taken from the germline V gene, the CDR1 and CDR2 loops are SGHTA and FQGNSA. The germline ends are 18 bases apart after V is trimmed by 6 bases and J by 3 bases.